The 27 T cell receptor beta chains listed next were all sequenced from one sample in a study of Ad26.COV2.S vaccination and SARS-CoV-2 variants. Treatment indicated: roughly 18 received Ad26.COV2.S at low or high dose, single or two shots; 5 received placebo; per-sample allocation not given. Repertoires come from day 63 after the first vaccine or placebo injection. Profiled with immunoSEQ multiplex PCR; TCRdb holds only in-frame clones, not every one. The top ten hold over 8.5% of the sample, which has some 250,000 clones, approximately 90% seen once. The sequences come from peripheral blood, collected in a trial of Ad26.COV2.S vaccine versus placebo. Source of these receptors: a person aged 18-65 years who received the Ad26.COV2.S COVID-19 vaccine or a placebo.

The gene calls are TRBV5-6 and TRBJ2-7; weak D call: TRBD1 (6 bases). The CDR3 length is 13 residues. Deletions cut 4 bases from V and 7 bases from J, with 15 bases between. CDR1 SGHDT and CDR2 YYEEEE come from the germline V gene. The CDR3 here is CASSVDRSREQYF. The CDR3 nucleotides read TGTGCCAGCAGCGTAGACAGGTCGAGGGAGCAGTACTTC.

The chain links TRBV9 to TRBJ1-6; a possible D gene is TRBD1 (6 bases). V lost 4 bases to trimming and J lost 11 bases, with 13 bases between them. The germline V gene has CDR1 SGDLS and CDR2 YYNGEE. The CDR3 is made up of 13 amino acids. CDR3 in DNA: TGTGCCAGCAGCCCTACAGGGTCCCCACCCCTCCACTTT. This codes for CASSPTGSPPLHF.

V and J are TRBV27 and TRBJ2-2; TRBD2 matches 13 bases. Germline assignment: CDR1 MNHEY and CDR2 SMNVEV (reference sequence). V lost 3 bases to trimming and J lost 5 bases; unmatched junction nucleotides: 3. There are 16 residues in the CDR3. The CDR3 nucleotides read TGTGCCAGCAGTTTTACTAGCGGGGGGGCAACCGGGGAGCTGTTTTTT. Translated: CASSFTSGGATGELFF.

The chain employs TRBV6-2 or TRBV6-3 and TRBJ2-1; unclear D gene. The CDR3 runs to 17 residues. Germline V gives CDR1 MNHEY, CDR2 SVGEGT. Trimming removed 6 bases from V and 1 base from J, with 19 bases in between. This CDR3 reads CASSPPTRAFSYNEQFF. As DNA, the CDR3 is TGTGCCAGCAGCCCCCCTACCCGGGCATTTTCCTACAATGAGCAGTTCTTC.

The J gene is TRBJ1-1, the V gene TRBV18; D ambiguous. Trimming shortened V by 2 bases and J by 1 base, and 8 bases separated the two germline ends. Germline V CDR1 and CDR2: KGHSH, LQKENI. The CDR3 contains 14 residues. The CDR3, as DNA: TGTGCCAGCTCACCAAATGAGGAGAACACTGAAGCTTTCTTT. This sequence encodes CASSPNEENTEAFF.

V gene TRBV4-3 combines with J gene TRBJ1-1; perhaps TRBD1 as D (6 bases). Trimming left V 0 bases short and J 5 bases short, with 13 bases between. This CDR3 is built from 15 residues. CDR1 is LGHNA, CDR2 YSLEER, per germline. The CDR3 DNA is TGCGCCAGCAGCCAAGATTCCGGGGGCCAGACTGAAGCTTTCTTT. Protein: CASSQDSGGQTEAFF.

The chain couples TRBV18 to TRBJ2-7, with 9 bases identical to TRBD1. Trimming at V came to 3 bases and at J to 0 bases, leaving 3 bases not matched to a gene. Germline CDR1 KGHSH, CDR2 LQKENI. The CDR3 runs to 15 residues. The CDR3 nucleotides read TGTGCCAGCTCACCGGGGACAGGGAGCTCCTACGAGCAGTACTTC. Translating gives CASSPGTGSSYEQYF.

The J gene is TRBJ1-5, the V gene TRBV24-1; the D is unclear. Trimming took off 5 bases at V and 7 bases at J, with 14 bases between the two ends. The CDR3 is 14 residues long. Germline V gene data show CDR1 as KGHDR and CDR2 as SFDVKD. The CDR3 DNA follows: TGTGCCACCAGTGGTCGCTTTAGCCCACAGCCCCAGCATTTT. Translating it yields CATSGRFSPQPQHF.

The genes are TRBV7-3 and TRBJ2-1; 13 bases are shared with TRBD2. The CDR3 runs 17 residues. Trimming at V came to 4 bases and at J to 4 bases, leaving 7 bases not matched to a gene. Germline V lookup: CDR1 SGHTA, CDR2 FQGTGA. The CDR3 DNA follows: TGTGCCAGCAGCTCCCAACCGGGACTAGCGGGGTACAATGAGCAGTTCTTC. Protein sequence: CASSSQPGLAGYNEQFF.

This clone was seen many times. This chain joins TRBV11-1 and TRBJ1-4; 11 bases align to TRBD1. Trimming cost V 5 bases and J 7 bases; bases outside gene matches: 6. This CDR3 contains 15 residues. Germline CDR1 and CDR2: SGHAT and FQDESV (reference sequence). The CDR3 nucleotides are TGTGCCAGCAGCAGGACAGGGGGCGGCCGTGAAAAACTGTTTTTT. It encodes CASSRTGGGREKLFF.

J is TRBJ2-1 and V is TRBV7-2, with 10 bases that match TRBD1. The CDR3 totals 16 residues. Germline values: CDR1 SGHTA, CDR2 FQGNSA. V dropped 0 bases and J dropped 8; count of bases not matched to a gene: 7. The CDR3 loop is CASSLAGQGPWDEQFF. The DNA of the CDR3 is TGTGCCAGCAGCTTAGCGGGACAGGGGCCTTGGGATGAGCAGTTCTTC.

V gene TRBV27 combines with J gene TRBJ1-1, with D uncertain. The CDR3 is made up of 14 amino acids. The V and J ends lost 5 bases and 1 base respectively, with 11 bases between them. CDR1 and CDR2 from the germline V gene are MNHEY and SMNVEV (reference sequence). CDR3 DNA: TGTGCCAGCAGTGCCCGATGGGAGAACACTGAAGCTTTCTTT. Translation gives CASSARWENTEAFF.

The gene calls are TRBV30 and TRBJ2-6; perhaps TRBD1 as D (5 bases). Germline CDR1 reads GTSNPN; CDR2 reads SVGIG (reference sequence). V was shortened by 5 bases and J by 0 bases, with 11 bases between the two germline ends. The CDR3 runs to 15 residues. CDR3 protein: CAWYGHGSGANVLTF. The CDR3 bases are TGTGCCTGGTACGGACATGGCTCTGGGGCCAACGTCCTGACTTTC.

The CDR3 DNA reads as TGTGCCAGCAGCTTCGGCAAGAGCTCCTACAATGAGCAGTTCTTC. Its protein is CASSFGKSSYNEQFF. The chain joins TRBV11-2 to TRBJ2-1; no definite D call. Germline V gives CDR1 SGHAT, CDR2 FQNNGV. Between the trimmed V and J ends, which lost 3 bases and 0 bases, there was a span of 9 bases. This CDR3 is built from 15 residues.

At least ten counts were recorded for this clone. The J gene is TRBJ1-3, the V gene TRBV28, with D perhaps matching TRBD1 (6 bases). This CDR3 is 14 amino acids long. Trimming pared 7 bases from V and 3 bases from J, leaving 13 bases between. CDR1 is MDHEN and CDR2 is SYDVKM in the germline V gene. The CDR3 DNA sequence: TGTGCCAGCACCCGTGCAGGGGTTGGAAACACCATATATTTT. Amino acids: CASTRAGVGNTIYF.

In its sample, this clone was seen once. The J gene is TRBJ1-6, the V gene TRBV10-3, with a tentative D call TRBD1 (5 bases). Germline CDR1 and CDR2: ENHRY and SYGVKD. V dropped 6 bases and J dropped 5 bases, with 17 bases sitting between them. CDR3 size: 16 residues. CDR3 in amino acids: CAIRVGGSRDNSPLHF. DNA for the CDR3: TGTGCCATCAGGGTTGGGGGGTCTCGAGATAATTCACCCCTCCACTTT.

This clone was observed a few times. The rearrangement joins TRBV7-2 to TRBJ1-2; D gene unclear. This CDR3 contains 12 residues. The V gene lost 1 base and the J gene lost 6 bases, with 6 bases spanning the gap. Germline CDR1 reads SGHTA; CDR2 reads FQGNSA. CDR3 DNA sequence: TGTGCCAGCAGCTTAGGTCGAAATGGCTACACCTTC. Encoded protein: CASSLGRNGYTF.

The CDR3 coding sequence is TGCGCCAGCAGCACCGGTGGTCCATTTGGGGAGCTGTTTTTT. Its protein is CASSTGGPFGELFF. V usage is TRBV5-1 and J usage is TRBJ2-2; D is uncertain. Trimming removed 4 bases at V and 8 bases at J, with 15 bases between. This CDR3 is 14 amino acids long. CDR1 SGHRS and CDR2 YFSETQ come from the germline V gene.

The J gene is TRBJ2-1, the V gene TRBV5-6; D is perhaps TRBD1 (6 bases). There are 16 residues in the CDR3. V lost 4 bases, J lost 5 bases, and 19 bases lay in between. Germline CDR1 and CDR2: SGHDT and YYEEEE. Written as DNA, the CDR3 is TGTGCCAGCAGCCCTTCCCTTACGGGACAAAACAATGAGCAGTTCTTC. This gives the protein CASSPSLTGQNNEQFF.

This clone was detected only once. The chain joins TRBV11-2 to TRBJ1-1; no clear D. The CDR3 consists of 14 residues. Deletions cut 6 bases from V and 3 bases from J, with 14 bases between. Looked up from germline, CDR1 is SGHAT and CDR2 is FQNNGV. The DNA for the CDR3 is TGTGCCAGCAGGTCTGTTAGGGATGACACTGAAGCTTTCTTT. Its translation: CASRSVRDDTEAFF. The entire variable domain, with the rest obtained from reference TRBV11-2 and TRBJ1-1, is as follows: EAGVAQSPRYKIIEKRQSVAFWCNPISGHATLYWYQQILGQGPKLLIQFQNNGVVDDSQLPKDRFSAERLKGVDSTLKIQPAKLEDSAVYLCASRSVRDDTEAFFGQGTRLTVV.

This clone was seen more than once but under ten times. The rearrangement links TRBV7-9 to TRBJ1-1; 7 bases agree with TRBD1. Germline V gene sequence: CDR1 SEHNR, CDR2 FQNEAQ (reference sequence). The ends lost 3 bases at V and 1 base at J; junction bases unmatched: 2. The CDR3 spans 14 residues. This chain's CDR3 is CASSFRQGNTEAFF. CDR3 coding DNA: TGTGCCAGCAGCTTCCGACAGGGGAACACTGAAGCTTTCTTT.

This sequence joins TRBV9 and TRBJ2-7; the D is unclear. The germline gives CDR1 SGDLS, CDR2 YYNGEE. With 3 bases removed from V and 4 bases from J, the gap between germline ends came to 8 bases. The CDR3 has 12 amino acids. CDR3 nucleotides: TGTGCCAGCAGCGGGGTGGGGTACGAGCAGTACTTC. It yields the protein CASSGVGYEQYF.

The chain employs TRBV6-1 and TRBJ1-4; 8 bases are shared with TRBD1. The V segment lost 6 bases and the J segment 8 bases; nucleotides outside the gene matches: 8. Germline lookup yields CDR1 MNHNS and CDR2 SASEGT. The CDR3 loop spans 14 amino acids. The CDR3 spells CASSQTGVWEKLFF. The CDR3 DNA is TGTGCCAGCAGCCAGACAGGGGTATGGGAAAAACTGTTTTTT.

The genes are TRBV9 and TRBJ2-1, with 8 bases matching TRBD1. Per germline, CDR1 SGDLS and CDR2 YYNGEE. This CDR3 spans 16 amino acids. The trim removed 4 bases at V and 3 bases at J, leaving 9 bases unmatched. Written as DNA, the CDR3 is TGTGCCAGCAGCCACCGGACCGGGACAGGCTACAATGAGCAGTTCTTC. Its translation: CASSHRTGTGYNEQFF.

The chain's CDR3 is CASSEVTRGYTF. The CDR3, as DNA: TGTGCCAGCAGTGAAGTGACCCGTGGCTACACCTTC. This rearrangement joins TRBV2 to TRBJ1-2; no definite D call. V was pared by 1 base and J by 7 bases, with 7 bases between. The CDR3 extends over 12 amino acids. The V gene's germline CDR1 is SNHLY and CDR2 FYNNEI.

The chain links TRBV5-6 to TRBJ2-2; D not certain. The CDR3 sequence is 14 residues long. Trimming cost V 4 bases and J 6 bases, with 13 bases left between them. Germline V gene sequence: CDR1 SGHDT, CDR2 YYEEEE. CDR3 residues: CASSPSMSAGELFF. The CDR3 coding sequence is TGTGCCAGCAGCCCATCAATGAGCGCCGGGGAGCTGTTTTTT.

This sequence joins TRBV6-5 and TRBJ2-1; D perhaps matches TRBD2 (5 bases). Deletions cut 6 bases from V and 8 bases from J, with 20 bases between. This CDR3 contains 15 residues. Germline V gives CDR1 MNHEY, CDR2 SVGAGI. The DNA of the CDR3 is TGTGCCAGCAGGAAGGAGGCGGCCCCGGGCTATGAGCAGTTCTTC. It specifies CASRKEAAPGYEQFF.